This T cell receptor beta chain was profiled in a study of CD8 T cells in ankylosing spondylitis. Trimming left V 5 bases short and J 5 bases short, with 14 bases between. In germline, CDR1 is SGHRS, CDR2 YFSETQ. The CDR3 totals 14 residues. The authors made TCR beta libraries by quantitative 5'-RACE with molecular barcodes. Each CDR3 protein is one row after TCRdb ran MiXCR on the 5' RACE reads. The sample lists 250,000 or so distinct CDR3 sequences; 9.5% to 12% were seen once. This clonotype appeared many times. The antigen remains unidentified. General observations from the study: Earlier reports found some motif variants in synovial fluid and blood in reactive arthritis. Within matched ankylosing spondylitis synovial fluid, disease-linked clones were reportedly significantly enriched.

This chain joins TRBV5-1 and TRBJ2-1, with no clear D. The sequence derives from a male donor with ankylosing spondylitis or in good health (not recorded which). Sequenced material: blood, either unsorted or a sorted T cell fraction (not recorded which). This CDR3 reads CASSLVASNNEQFF. CDR3 nucleotide sequence: TGCGCCAGCAGTCTGGTGGCGAGCAACAATGAGCAGTTCTTC. The full variable domain, in which reference TRBV5-1 and TRBJ2-1 provide the parts outside the CDR3, is KAGVTQTPRYLIKTRGQQVTLSCSPISGHRSVSWYQQTPGQGLQFLFEYFSETQRNKGNFPGRFSGRQFSNSRSEMNVSTLELGDSALYLCASSLVASNNEQFFGPGTRLTVL.